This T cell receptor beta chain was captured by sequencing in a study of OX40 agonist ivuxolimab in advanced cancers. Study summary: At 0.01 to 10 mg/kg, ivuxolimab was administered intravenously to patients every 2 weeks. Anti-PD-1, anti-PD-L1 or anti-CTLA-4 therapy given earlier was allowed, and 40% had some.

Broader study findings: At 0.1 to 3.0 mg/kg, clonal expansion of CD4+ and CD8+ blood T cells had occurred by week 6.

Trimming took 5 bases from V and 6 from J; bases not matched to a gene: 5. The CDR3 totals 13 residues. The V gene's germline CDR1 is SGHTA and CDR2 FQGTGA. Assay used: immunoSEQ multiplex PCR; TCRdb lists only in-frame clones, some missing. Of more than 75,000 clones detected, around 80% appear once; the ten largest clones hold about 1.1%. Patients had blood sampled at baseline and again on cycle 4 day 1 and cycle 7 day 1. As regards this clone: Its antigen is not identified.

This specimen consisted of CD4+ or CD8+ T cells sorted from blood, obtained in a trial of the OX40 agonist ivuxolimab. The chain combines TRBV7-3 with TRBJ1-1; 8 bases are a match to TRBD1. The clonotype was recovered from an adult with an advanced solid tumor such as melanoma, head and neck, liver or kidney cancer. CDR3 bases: TGTGCCAGCAGCGGACAGGGTTCCGCTGAAGCTTTCTTT. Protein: CASSGQGSAEAFF.